This passage covers 19 T cell receptor beta chains from one sample sequenced in a study of cytomegalovirus exposure and HLA in healthy donors. The PCR ran on 60 Vbeta and 13 Jbeta primers. This table comes from immunoSEQ multiplex PCR, and its TCRdb copy is limited to in-frame clones, with some not included. The table has approximately 190,000 clones, about four fifths seen once. Sequenced input: PBMCs. The receptors derive from a woman in her fifties or sixties in good health and CMV-seropositive.

There are a few counts of this clone. This chain connects TRBV11-3 to TRBJ1-1; 7 positions match TRBD1. The germline V gene has CDR1 SGHNT and CDR2 YENEEA. The length of the CDR3 is 13 residues. With V trimmed by 4 bases and J by 6 bases, 5 bases remained unmatched. The CDR3 DNA is TGTGCCAGCAGCTCCAGAGGGACAGCTGAAGCTTTCTTT. This sequence encodes CASSSRGTAEAFF.

This chain links TRBV28 with TRBJ2-2; D is ambiguous. Deletions cut 5 bases from V and 5 bases from J, with 9 bases between. The CDR3 runs to 13 residues. Germline V gives CDR1 MDHEN, CDR2 SYDVKM. The CDR3 region is CASSTVNTGELFF. CDR3 DNA sequence: TGTGCCAGCAGTACGGTCAATACCGGGGAGCTGTTTTTT.

The chain is built from TRBV13 and TRBJ1-5, with D maybe TRBD1 (5 bases). Per the germline V gene, CDR1 is PRHDT and CDR2 is FYEKMQ (reference sequence). This CDR3 has 14 residues. Trimming took 5 bases from V and 2 from J, leaving 10 bases between them. The CDR3 is CASSLGGRNQPQHF. CDR3 in DNA: TGTGCCAGCAGCCTGGGGGGACGCAATCAGCCCCAGCATTTT.

This chain links TRBV6-5 with TRBJ1-1; TRBD1 matches at 8 bases. There are 15 residues in the CDR3. V dropped 6 bases and J dropped 6; count of bases not matched to a gene: 12. Germline loops: CDR1 MNHEY, CDR2 SVGAGI. CDR3 in DNA: TGTGCCAGCAGACCTTCAGGGGGCGTTTGGCCTGAAGCTTTCTTT. This translates into CASRPSGGVWPEAFF.

This clone was counted a few times. J is TRBJ2-7 and V is TRBV13, with TRBD1 identical over 7 bases. Germline V gives CDR1 PRHDT, CDR2 FYEKMQ (reference sequence). This CDR3 comprises 13 residues. The V and J ends lost 4 bases and 2 bases, in that order; junction bases with no gene match: 2. This chain's CDR3 is CASSSTGTYEQYF. The DNA of the CDR3 is TGTGCCAGCAGCTCGACAGGGACCTACGAGCAGTACTTC.

The V and J genes are TRBV28 and TRBJ2-3, with TRBD1 matching 8 bases. Germline V gene lookup returns CDR1 MDHEN and CDR2 SYDVKM. The V segment lost 5 bases and the J segment 6 bases; nucleotides outside the gene matches: 7. The CDR3 spans 14 residues. The CDR3 loop is CASSPADRVDTQYF. CDR3 nucleotides: TGTGCCAGCAGTCCCGCGGACAGGGTGGATACGCAGTATTTT.

V and J are TRBV6-6 and TRBJ1-1, with D possibly being TRBD1 (5 bases). V lost 0 bases and J lost 4, with 9 bases in between. The CDR3 length is 14 residues. Germline V CDR1 and CDR2: MNHNY, SVGAGI (reference sequence). CDR3 coding DNA: TGTGCCAGCAGTTACTCCCCGCAGGGCACTGAAGCTTTCTTT. It yields the protein CASSYSPQGTEAFF.

This chain connects TRBV11-3 to TRBJ2-2; D perhaps matches TRBD1 (6 bases). The length of the CDR3 is 15 residues. V dropped 1 base and J dropped 2 bases, with 8 bases sitting between them. The germline V gene has CDR1 SGHNT and CDR2 YENEEA. The CDR3 region has the DNA TGTGCCAGCAGCTTAGCGGACAGCAACACCGGGGAGCTGTTTTTT. This sequence encodes CASSLADSNTGELFF.

The V and J genes are TRBV9 and TRBJ2-1, with TRBD1 matching over 9 bases. V lost 2 bases and J lost 10; bases outside the gene matches: 1. The CDR3 length is 12 residues. CDR1 and CDR2 from the germline V gene are SGDLS and YYNGEE. CDR3 nucleotides: TGTGCCAGCAGCGTCGACAGGGGGGAGCAGTTCTTC. Its protein product is CASSVDRGEQFF. The whole variable domain, filled in from reference TRBV9 and TRBJ2-1, reads DSGVTQTPKHLITATGQRVTLRCSPRSGDLSVYWYQQSLDQGLQFLIQYYNGEERAKGNILERFSAQQFPDLHSELNLSSLELGDSALYFCASSVDRGEQFFGPGTRLTVL.

The chain is built from TRBV5-5 and TRBJ1-1; unclear D gene. CDR3 length: 12 residues. CDR1 and CDR2 (germline): SGHKS, YYEKEE (reference sequence). V lost 4 bases, J lost 5 bases, and 9 bases lay in between. The CDR3 DNA is TGTGCCAGCAGCCCAGATTTTACTGAAGCTTTCTTT. It yields the protein CASSPDFTEAFF.

In its sample, this clone was seen many times. The chain links TRBV18 to TRBJ2-6; possibly TRBD1 for D (5 bases). The V and J ends lost 6 bases and 3 bases respectively, with 27 bases between them. Germline V CDR1 and CDR2: KGHSH, LQKENI. CDR3 length equals 20 residues. CDR3 loop: CASSSLLAQASRSGANVLTF. CDR3 coding DNA: TGTGCCAGCTCTAGCTTGCTTGCACAGGCCTCGAGGAGTGGGGCCAACGTCCTGACTTTC.

In its sample, this clone was seen once. The CDR3, as DNA: TGCGCCAGCAGAGGCGGGGACAGCACAGATACGCAGTATTTT. This codes for CASRGGDSTDTQYF. The V gene is TRBV5-1, the J gene TRBJ2-3, with D possibly matching TRBD2 (6 bases). The CDR3 spans 14 residues. Germline-derived CDR1 and CDR2 are SGHRS and YFSETQ. V was cut by 5 bases and J by 0 bases, with 10 bases left in between.

This chain links TRBV9 with TRBJ1-2; TRBD1 agrees at 10 bases. V shed 3 bases, J shed 8 bases, and the junction held 10 bases outside the gene matches. The CDR3 is 15 residues long. The germline CDR1 and CDR2 sequences are SGDLS and YYNGEE. CDR3 in amino acids: CASSEEDRGLRGYTF. The CDR3 DNA follows: TGTGCCAGCAGCGAAGAAGACAGGGGGCTAAGGGGCTACACCTTC.

The chain links TRBV5-1 to TRBJ1-4, with TRBD1 as a possible D gene (6 bases). The ends were cut back, 4 bases at V and 8 bases at J, with 12 bases in the middle. The germline gives CDR1 SGHRS, CDR2 YFSETQ. The CDR3 spans 13 residues. The CDR3 DNA reads as TGCGCCAGCAGCCCGGGGGGGGCGGAAAAACTGTTTTTT. This codes for CASSPGGAEKLFF.

V and J are TRBV10-3 and TRBJ2-5, with TRBD2 matching over 11 bases. The CDR3 has 15 amino acids. CDR1 and CDR2 (germline): ENHRY, SYGVKD. The V gene end was trimmed by 8 bases and the J gene end by 0 bases; junction bases not matched to a gene: 5. The CDR3 spells CAIGASGGNQETQYF. The CDR3 DNA is TGTGCCATCGGGGCTAGCGGGGGGAACCAAGAGACCCAGTACTTC.

This chain links TRBV9 with TRBJ1-6; the match to TRBD1 covers 8 bases. This CDR3 contains 16 residues. Trimming at V came to 0 bases and at J to 5 bases, leaving 4 bases not matched to a gene. Germline V CDR1 and CDR2: SGDLS, YYNGEE. The CDR3 spells CASSVDVTGDNSPLHF. CDR3 nucleotides: TGTGCCAGCAGCGTAGATGTGACAGGGGATAATTCACCCCTCCACTTT.

As for this clone: One end of the junction varies from germline; a read error may be responsible. The chain carries TRBV5-6 and TRBJ1-5; 8 bases align to TRBD1. Per the germline V gene, CDR1 is SGHDT and CDR2 is YYEEEE. The CDR3 is 11 amino acids. CDR3 nucleotide sequence: TGTGCCAGCAGCCGGGACAGGCTCTCGGATTTT. It translates to CASSRDRLSDF.

The chain couples TRBV4-3 to TRBJ2-3, with TRBD2 identical over 8 bases. Germline assignment: CDR1 LGHNA and CDR2 YSLEER. This CDR3 has 16 residues. After removal of 4 bases from V and 3 bases from J, the junction contained 9 bases not matched to a gene. CDR3 loop: CASSRIGGGPTDTQYF. DNA of the CDR3: TGCGCCAGCAGCCGTATTGGCGGGGGGCCTACAGATACGCAGTATTTT.

This chain joins TRBV5-1 and TRBJ2-7; 9 bases are a match to TRBD1. The V gene end was trimmed by 1 base and the J gene end by 6 bases; junction bases not matched to a gene: 8. Germline V lookup: CDR1 SGHRS, CDR2 YFSETQ. The CDR3 spans 15 residues. The CDR3 loop reads CASSLPGQGTTEQYF. The CDR3 bases are TGCGCCAGCAGCTTGCCGGGACAGGGAACCACCGAGCAGTACTTC.